This T cell receptor (beta chain) derives from a study of blood T cell repertoires in COVID-19. Original analysis: Reference gene primers were amplified, and this amplification served to estimate nucleated cell counts. Measured with immunoSEQ multiplex PCR; TCRdb has only the in-frame clones, and not every one. V and J calls and clone size come straight from that table; D and trimming were deduced from the DNA. The table lists around 120,000 clones, 80% to 90% of them singletons, with roughly 29% in the top ten. This CDR3 has 16 residues. The V and J ends lost 6 bases and 2 bases, in that order; junction bases with no gene match: 8. From germline, CDR1 is LGHNT and CDR2 FRNRAP.

Source material: peripheral blood. This sequence was found in a woman between 70 and 85 years old with acute or convalescent COVID-19. The chain couples TRBV12-5 to TRBJ2-5; 11 bases are a match to TRBD1. The DNA of the CDR3 is TGTGCTAGTGGCAGATCCGGGACAGGGGGGCAAGAGACCCAGTACTTC. Residues: CASGRSGTGGQETQYF.